Presented here are 14 T cell receptor beta chains from one specimen sequenced in a study of beta chain features in type 1 diabetes. Study conclusions and caveats: Moderate but significant shortening of TCRB CDR3s was recorded in all four CD4+ subsets from Type 1 diabetes patients.

These receptors' targets are unknown. The investigators reverse transcribed all of the isolated RNA, so they sequenced expressed TCRB transcripts. Profiled with immunoSEQ multiplex PCR; TCRdb holds only in-frame clones, not every one. The sample carries about 640,000 clones, 12% recorded once. Input material: naive CD4+ T cells from blood. Receptors were obtained from a man under 40 with type 1 diabetes.

This clone was picked up a small number of times. The chain employs TRBV7-3 and TRBJ1-6; no reliable D call. The CDR3 is 14 residues long. V gave up 5 bases and J gave up 6 bases, with 11 bases separating them. Germline V gene data show CDR1 as SGHTA and CDR2 as FQGTGA. CDR3 in DNA: TGTGCCAGCAGCCTACTGACGCGTAATTCACCCCTCCACTTT. Translating gives CASSLLTRNSPLHF. Filled out from reference TRBV7-3 and TRBJ1-6, the complete variable domain reads GAGVSQTPSNKVTEKGKYVELRCDPISGHTALYWYRQSLGQGPEFLIYFQGTGAADDSGLPNDRFFAVRPEGSVSTLKIQRTERGDSAVYLCASSLLTRNSPLHFGNGTRLTVT.

This clone was found a few times. This chain uses TRBV4-3 with TRBJ2-3; 9 bases agree with TRBD2. This CDR3 contains 19 residues. Looked up from germline, CDR1 is LGHNA and CDR2 is YSLEER. V lost 0 bases and J lost 0; bases outside the gene matches: 10. The CDR3 reads CASSQDWSGGSPSTDTQYF. CDR3 DNA sequence: TGCGCCAGCAGCCAAGATTGGAGCGGGGGGAGCCCTAGCACAGATACGCAGTATTTT.

This clone was seen a few times. The chain couples TRBV6-5 to TRBJ2-3, with D unclear. CDR3 length: 11 amino acids. With 4 bases removed from V and 2 bases from J, the gap between germline ends came to 1 base. Germline CDR1 reads MNHEY; CDR2 reads SVGAGI. CDR3 residues: CASSSTDTQYF. CDR3 coding DNA: TGTGCCAGCAGTTCCACAGATACGCAGTATTTT.

The CDR3 sequence: CASSEALPGAQISNQPQHF. For the CDR3, the DNA is TGTGCCAGCAGTGAAGCGCTTCCAGGGGCCCAGATTAGCAATCAGCCCCAGCATTTT. The genes are TRBV2 and TRBJ1-5; tentatively, D is TRBD1 (6 bases). Germline V lookup: CDR1 SNHLY, CDR2 FYNNEI. Trimming removed 0 bases at V and 0 bases at J, with 18 bases between. The length of the CDR3 is 19 residues.

This clone was counted a few times. The chain combines TRBV12-5 with TRBJ2-2, with D uncertain. Between the trimmed V and J ends, which lost 5 bases and 7 bases, there was a span of 11 bases. Germline values: CDR1 LGHNT, CDR2 FRNRAP. There are 13 residues in the CDR3. DNA of the CDR3: TGTGCTAGTGGTCCCGGTGGGATCGGGGAGCTGTTTTTT. Protein: CASGPGGIGELFF.

This clone was detected a few times. The chain has TRBV9 and TRBJ1-4, with D perhaps TRBD1 (6 bases). Trimming took off 4 bases at V and 6 bases at J, with 16 bases between the two ends. Germline lookup yields CDR1 SGDLS and CDR2 YYNGEE. The CDR3 spans 15 residues. CDR3 amino acids: CASSPRGTHDEKLFF. The CDR3, as DNA: TGTGCCAGCAGCCCACGAGGGACACACGATGAAAAACTGTTTTTT. Combining the CDR3 with reference TRBV9 and TRBJ1-4 gives the whole variable domain DSGVTQTPKHLITATGQRVTLRCSPRSGDLSVYWYQQSLDQGLQFLIQYYNGEERAKGNILERFSAQQFPDLHSELNLSSLELGDSALYFCASSPRGTHDEKLFFGSGTQLSVL.

The J gene is TRBJ1-5, the V gene TRBV6-5, with 7 bases aligning to TRBD1. CDR1 MNHEY and CDR2 SVGAGI come from the germline V gene. This CDR3 spans 15 amino acids. Losses at the gene ends were 2 bases for V and 2 bases for J; bases not matched to a gene: 3. The CDR3 bases are TGTGCCAGCAGTTACGACAGGGCGGGCAATCAGCCCCAGCATTTT. Translation: CASSYDRAGNQPQHF.

J is TRBJ1-2 and V is TRBV7-9, with 9 bases identical to TRBD1. CDR1 SEHNR and CDR2 FQNEAQ come from the germline V gene (reference sequence). The CDR3 runs to 13 residues. Germline trimming cut 5 bases from V and 8 bases from J; bases unmatched to any gene: 6. The CDR3 DNA reads as TGTGCCAGCAGCCCACAGGGGGCTAAGGGCTACACCTTC. It yields the protein CASSPQGAKGYTF.

The chain combines TRBV6-5 with TRBJ2-7; D uncertain. Trimming left V 2 bases short and J 3 bases short, with 14 bases between. The CDR3 is 15 residues long. CDR1 and CDR2 from the germline V gene are MNHEY and SVGAGI. CDR3: CASSYQSFDGYEQYF. The CDR3 coding sequence is TGTGCCAGCAGTTACCAAAGCTTCGACGGCTACGAGCAGTACTTC.

This clone was observed a handful of times. This chain joins TRBV7-9 and TRBJ1-6; D uncertain. This CDR3 contains 14 residues. Germline CDR1 is SEHNR and CDR2 is FQNEAQ (reference sequence). V was trimmed by 6 bases and J by 7 bases, leaving 13 bases between them. Here the CDR3 DNA reads TGTGCCAGCAGTCTGGGCGTCTGGAATTCACCCCTCCACTTT. Its translation is CASSLGVWNSPLHF.

This clone was observed a few times. This rearrangement joins TRBV7-9 to TRBJ2-1; tentative D call: TRBD1 (5 bases). Trimming removed 2 bases at V and 4 bases at J, with 9 bases between. The CDR3 contains 14 residues. CDR1 and CDR2 (germline): SEHNR, FQNEAQ (reference sequence). This chain's CDR3 is CASSLPTEYNEQFF. CDR3 bases: TGTGCCAGCAGCTTACCGACAGAGTACAATGAGCAGTTCTTC.

The gene calls are TRBV5-1 and TRBJ2-1, with 7 nucleotides matching TRBD2. The CDR3 is 16 amino acids. V was clipped by 5 bases and J by 4 bases; unmatched bases: 12. Germline V gene lookup returns CDR1 SGHRS and CDR2 YFSETQ. CDR3 coding DNA: TGCGCCAGCAGAACACCGGGACTACCTCAATACAATGAGCAGTTCTTC. Encoded protein: CASRTPGLPQYNEQFF.

A word on this clone: Other nucleotide sequences in the sample specify the same CDR3. The genes are TRBV4-2 and TRBJ1-1; D is unclear. In germline, CDR1 is LGHNA, CDR2 YNFKEQ. The ends were cut back, 0 bases at V and 4 bases at J, with 9 bases in the middle. This CDR3 has 14 amino acids. The DNA of the CDR3 is TGTGCCAGCAGCCAAGATGGAGTTGGCACTGAAGCTTTCTTT. As protein: CASSQDGVGTEAFF.

This clone was counted a few times. J is TRBJ1-5 and V is TRBV11-2; 7 bases fit TRBD1. Germline loops: CDR1 SGHAT, CDR2 FQNNGV. This CDR3 comprises 16 residues. Trimming at V came to 1 base and at J to 1 base, leaving 4 bases not matched to a gene. CDR3 sequence (DNA): TGTGCCAGCAGCTTAGGCGTGACAGGGAGCAATCAGCCCCAGCATTTT. Residues: CASSLGVTGSNQPQHF.